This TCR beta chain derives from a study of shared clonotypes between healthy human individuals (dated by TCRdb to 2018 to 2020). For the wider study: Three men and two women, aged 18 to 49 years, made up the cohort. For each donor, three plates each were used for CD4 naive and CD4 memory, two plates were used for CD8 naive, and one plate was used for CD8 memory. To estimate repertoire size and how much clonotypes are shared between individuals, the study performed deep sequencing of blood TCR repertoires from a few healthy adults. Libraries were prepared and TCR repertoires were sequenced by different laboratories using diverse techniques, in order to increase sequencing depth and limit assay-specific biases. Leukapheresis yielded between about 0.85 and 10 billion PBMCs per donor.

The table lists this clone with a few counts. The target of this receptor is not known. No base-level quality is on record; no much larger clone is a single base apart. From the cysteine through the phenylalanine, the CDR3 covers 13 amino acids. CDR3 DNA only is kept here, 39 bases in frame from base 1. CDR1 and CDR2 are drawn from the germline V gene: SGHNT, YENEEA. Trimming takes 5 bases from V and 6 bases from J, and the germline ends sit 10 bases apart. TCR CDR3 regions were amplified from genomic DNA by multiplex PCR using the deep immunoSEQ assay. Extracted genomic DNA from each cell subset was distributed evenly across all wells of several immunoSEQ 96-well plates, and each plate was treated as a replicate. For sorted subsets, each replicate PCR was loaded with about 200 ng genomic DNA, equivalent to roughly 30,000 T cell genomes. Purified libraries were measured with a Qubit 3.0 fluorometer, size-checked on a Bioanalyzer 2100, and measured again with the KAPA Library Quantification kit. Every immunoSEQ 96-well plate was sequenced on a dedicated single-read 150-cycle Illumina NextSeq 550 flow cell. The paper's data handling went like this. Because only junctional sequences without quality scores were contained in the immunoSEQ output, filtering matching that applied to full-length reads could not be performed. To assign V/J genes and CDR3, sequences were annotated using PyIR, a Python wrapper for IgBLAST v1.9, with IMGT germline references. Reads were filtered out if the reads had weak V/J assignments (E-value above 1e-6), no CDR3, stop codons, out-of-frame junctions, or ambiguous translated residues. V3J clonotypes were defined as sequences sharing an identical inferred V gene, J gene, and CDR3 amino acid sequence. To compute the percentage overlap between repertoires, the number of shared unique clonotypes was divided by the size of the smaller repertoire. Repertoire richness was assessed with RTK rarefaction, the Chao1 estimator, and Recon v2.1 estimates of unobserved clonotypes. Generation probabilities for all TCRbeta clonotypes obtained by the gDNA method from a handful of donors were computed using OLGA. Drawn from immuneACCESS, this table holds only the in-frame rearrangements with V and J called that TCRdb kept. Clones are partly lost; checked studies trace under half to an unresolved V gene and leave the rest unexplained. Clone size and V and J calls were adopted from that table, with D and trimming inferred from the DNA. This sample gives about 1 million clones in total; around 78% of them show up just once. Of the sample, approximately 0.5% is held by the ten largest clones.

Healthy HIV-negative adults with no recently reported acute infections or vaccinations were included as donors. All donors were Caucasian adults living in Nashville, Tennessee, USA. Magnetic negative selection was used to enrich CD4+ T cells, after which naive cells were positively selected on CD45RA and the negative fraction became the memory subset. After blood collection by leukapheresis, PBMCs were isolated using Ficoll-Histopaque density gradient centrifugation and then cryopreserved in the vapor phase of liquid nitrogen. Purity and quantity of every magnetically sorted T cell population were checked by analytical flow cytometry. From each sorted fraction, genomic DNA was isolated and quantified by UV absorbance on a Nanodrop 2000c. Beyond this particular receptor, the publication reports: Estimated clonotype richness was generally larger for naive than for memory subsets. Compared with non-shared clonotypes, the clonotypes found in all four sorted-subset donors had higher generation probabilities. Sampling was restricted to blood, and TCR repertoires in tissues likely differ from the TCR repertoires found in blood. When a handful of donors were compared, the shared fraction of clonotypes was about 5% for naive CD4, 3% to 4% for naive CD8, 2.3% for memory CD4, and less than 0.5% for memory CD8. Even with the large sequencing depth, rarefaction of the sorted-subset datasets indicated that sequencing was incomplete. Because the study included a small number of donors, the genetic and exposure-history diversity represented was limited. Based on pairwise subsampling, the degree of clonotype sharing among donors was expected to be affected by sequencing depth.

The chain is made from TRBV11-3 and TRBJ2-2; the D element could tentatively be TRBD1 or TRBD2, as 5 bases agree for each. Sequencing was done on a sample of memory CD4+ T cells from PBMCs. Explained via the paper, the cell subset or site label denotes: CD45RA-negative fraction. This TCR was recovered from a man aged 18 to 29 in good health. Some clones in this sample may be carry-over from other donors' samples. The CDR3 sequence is CASSPTAAGELFF. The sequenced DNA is TGTGCCAGCAGCCCGACAGCGGCCGGGGAGCTGTTTTTT.